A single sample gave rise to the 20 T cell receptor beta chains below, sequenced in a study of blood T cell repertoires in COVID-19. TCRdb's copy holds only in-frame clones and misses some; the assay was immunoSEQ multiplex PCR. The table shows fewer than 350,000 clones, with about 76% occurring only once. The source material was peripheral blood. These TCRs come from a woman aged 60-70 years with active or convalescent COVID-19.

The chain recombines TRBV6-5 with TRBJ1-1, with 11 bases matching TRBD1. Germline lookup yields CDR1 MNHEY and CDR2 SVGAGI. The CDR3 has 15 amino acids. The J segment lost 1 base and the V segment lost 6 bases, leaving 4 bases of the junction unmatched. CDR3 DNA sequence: TGTGCCAGCAGAAGGGACAGGGGGGAGAACACTGAAGCTTTCTTT. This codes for CASRRDRGENTEAFF.

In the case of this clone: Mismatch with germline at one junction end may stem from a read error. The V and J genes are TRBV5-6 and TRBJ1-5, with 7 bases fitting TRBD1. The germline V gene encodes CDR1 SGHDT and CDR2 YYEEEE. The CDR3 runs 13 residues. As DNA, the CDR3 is TGTGCCAGCAGCTTGTATTTGGTCGACAGGGCCACTTTT. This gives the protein CASSLYLVDRATF.

CDR3 bases: TGTGCCAGCAGCGCTAGCGGGTCCTACGAGCAGTACTTC. It codes for CASSASGSYEQYF. V gene TRBV7-2 combines with J gene TRBJ2-7; 8 nucleotides agree with TRBD2. The length of the CDR3 is 13 residues. CDR1 is SGHTA, CDR2 FQGNSA, per germline. After removal of 5 bases from V and 1 base from J, the junction contained 1 base not matched to a gene. Drawing the rest from reference TRBV7-2 and TRBJ2-7, the complete variable domain is GAGVSQSPSNKVTEKGKDVELRCDPISGHTALYWYRQSLGQGLEFLIYFQGNSAPDKSGLPSDRFSAERTGGSVSTLTIQRTQQEDSAVYLCASSASGSYEQYFGPGTRLTVT.

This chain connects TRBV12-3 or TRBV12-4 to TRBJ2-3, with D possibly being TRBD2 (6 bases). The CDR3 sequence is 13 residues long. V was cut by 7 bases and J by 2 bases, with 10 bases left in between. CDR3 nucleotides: TGTGCCAGCAACCGGGACTCCACAGATACGCAGTATTTT. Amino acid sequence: CASNRDSTDTQYF.

CDR3 coding DNA: TGTGCCAGCAGCTACTGGGACACACCCCTACAGAGCTATGGCTACACCTTC. It codes for CASSYWDTPLQSYGYTF. J is TRBJ1-2 and V is TRBV7-2, with a tentative D call TRBD1 (6 bases). Trimming shortened V by 4 bases and J by 4 bases, and 22 bases separated the two germline ends. The CDR3 sequence is 17 residues long. The germline gives CDR1 SGHTA, CDR2 FQGNSA. Variable domain in full (rest from reference TRBV7-2 and TRBJ1-2): GAGVSQSPSNKVTEKGKDVELRCDPISGHTALYWYRQSLGQGLEFLIYFQGNSAPDKSGLPSDRFSAERTGGSVSTLTIQRTQQEDSAVYLCASSYWDTPLQSYGYTFGSGTRLTVV.

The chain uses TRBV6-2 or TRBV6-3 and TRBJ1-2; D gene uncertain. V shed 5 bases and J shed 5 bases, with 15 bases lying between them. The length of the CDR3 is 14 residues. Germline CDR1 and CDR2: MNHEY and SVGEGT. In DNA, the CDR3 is TGTGCCAGCAGTACGGTCCCCGGGTCTTATGGCTACACCTTC. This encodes CASSTVPGSYGYTF.

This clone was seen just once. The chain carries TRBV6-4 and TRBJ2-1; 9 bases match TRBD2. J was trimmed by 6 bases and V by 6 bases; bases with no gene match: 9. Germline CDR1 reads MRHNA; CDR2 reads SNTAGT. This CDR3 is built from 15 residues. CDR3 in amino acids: CASSQLRGGTNEQFF. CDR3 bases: TGTGCCAGCAGCCAGTTGCGGGGGGGCACCAATGAGCAGTTCTTC.

The DNA for the CDR3 is TGCGCCAGCAGCCAGTGGTCAGGGCTGGGTTCACCCCTCCACTTT. Protein product: CASSQWSGLGSPLHF. The chain employs TRBV5-1 and TRBJ1-6, with a weak D call TRBD1 (5 bases). Per germline, CDR1 SGHRS and CDR2 YFSETQ. Between the trimmed V and J ends, which lost 4 bases and 9 bases, there was a span of 17 bases. This CDR3 spans 15 amino acids.

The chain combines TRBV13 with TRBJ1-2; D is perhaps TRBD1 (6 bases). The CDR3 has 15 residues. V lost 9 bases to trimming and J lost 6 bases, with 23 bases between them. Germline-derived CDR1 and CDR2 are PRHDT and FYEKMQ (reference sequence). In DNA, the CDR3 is TGTGCCAGTGGAATCGCAGGGGAGAGGGAAAATGGCTACACCTTC. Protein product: CASGIAGERENGYTF.

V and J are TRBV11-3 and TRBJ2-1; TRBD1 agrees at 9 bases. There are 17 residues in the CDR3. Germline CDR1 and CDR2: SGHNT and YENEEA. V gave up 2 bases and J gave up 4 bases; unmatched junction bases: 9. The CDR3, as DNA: TGTGCCAGCAGCTTACCCGGGACAGGGAGAGGTTACAATGAGCAGTTCTTC. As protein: CASSLPGTGRGYNEQFF.

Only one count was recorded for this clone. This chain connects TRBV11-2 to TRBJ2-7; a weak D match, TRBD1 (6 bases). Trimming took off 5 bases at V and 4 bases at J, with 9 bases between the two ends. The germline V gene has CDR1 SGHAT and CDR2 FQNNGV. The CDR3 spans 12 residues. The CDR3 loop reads CASSITGYEQYF. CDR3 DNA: TGTGCCAGCAGCATTACAGGGTACGAGCAGTACTTC.

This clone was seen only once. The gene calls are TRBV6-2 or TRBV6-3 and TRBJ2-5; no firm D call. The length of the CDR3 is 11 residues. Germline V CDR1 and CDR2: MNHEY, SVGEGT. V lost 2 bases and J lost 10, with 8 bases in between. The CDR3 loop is CASSYGHYQYF. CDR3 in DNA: TGTGCCAGCAGTTACGGCCATTACCAGTACTTC.

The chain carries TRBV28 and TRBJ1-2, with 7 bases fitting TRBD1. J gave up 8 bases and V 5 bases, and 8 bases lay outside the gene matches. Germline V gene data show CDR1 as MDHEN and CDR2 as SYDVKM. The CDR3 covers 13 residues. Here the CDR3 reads CASSVSTGRGYTF. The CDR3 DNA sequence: TGTGCCAGCAGTGTGTCGACAGGGCGCGGCTACACCTTC.

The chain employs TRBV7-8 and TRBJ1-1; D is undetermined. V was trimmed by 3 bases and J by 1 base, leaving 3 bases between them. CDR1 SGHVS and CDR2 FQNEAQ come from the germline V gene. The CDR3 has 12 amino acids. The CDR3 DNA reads TGTGCCAGCAGCTTTAAGAACACTGAAGCTTTCTTT. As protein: CASSFKNTEAFF.

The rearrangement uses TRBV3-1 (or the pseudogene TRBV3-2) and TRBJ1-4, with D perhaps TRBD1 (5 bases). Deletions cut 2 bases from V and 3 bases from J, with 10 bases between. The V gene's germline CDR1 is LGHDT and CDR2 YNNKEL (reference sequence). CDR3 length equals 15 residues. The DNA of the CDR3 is TGTGCCAGCAGCCAAACCAGGGTACCTAATGAAAAACTGTTTTTT. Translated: CASSQTRVPNEKLFF.

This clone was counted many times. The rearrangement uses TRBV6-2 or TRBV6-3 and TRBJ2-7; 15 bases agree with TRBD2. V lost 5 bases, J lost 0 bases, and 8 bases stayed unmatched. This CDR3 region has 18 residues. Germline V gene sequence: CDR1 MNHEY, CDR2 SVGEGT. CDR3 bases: TGTGCCAGCAGTCCCGGGGGACTAGCGGGGGGCTTCTCCTACGAGCAGTACTTC. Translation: CASSPGGLAGGFSYEQYF.

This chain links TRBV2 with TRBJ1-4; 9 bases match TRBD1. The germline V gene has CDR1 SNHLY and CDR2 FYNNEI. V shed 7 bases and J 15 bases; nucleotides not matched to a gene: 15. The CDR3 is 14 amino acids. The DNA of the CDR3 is TGTGCCAGCACTCGACTGGGACAGGGAACAAACATGTTTTTT. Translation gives CASTRLGQGTNMFF.

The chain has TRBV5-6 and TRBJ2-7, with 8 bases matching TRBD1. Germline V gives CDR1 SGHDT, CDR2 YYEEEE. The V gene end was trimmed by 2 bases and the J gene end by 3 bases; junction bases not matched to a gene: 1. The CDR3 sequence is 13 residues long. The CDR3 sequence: CASSLQGGYEQYF. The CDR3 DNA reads TGTGCCAGCAGCTTACAGGGGGGCTACGAGCAGTACTTC. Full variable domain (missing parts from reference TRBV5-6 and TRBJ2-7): DAGVTQSPTHLIKTRGQQVTLRCSPKSGHDTVSWYQQALGQGPQFIFQYYEEEERQRGNFPDRFSGHQFPNYSSELNVNALLLGDSALYLCASSLQGGYEQYFGPGTRLTVT.

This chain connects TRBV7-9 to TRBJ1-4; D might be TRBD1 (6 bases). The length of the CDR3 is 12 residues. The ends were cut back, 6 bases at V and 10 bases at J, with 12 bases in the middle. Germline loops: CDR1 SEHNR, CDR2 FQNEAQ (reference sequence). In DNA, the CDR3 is TGTGCCAGCAGGGCACAGGGTGGAAAACTGTTTTTT. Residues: CASRAQGGKLFF.

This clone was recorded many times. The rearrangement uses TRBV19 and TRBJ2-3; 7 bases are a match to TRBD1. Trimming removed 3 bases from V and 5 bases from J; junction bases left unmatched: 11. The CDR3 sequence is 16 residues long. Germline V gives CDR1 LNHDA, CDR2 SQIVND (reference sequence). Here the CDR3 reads CASSMEGGGLEDTQYF. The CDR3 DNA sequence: TGTGCCAGTAGTATGGAAGGGGGCGGGCTGGAAGATACGCAGTATTTT.